Following are 6 T cell receptor beta chains from one sample sequenced in a study of regulatory T cells in long-lasting Graves disease. Arm-PCR with iRepertoire HTBI primers amplified the CDR3 regions for these TCR beta libraries. TCRdb redid the calling of the multiplex PCR reads with MiXCR, one entry per CDR3 protein. The sample records around 240,000 distinct CDR3 sequences, more than 15% being singletons. Regarding time point: newly diagnosed GD, antithyroid drugs for less than 3 months. PBMC RNA was the source of the TCR library. In addition, the sample was reused for a study of T cells in Graves' hyperthyroidism and ophthalmopathy.

Material: peripheral blood mononuclear cells (PBMCs), obtained at new diagnosis, from a patient treated with antithyroid drugs. These receptors originate from a woman in her 30s with Graves disease.

This clonotype appeared many times. The rearrangement links TRBV20-1 to TRBJ1-2; unclear D gene. CDR1 DFQATT and CDR2 SNEGSKA come from the germline V gene (reference sequence). There are 13 residues in the CDR3. Deletions cut 1 base from V and 7 bases from J, with 13 bases between. The CDR3 is CSARAEGSTGYTF. Written as DNA, the CDR3 is TGCAGTGCTAGAGCGGAGGGATCTACTGGCTACACCTTC.

The sample holds many counts of this clonotype. The chain links TRBV14 to TRBJ2-3; 9 bases map to TRBD2. V was pared by 3 bases and J by 2 bases, with 6 bases of the junction left unmatched. The germline V gene has CDR1 SGHDN and CDR2 FVKESK. This CDR3 is 16 amino acids long. The CDR3 here is CASSHGLAWNTDTQYF. The CDR3 DNA follows: TGTGCCAGCAGCCATGGACTAGCGTGGAACACAGATACGCAGTATTTT.

There are many counts of this clonotype. This chain connects TRBV27 to TRBJ2-5, with a weak D call TRBD1 (6 bases). The CDR3 runs 14 residues. V lost 4 bases, J lost 6 bases, and 15 bases lay in between. Germline V gene lookup returns CDR1 MNHEY and CDR2 SMNVEV (reference sequence). Written as DNA, the CDR3 is TGTGCCAGCAGTTCCACACAGGGCGAGCAGACCCAGTACTTC. Residues: CASSSTQGEQTQYF.

In its sample, this clonotype was seen many times. V gene TRBV19 combines with J gene TRBJ2-1; D remains unclear. V was pared by 7 bases and J by 0 bases, with 10 bases between. This CDR3 region has 14 residues. The germline V gene encodes CDR1 LNHDA and CDR2 SQIVND (reference sequence). The CDR3 reads CASKAGFSYNEQFF. The CDR3 bases are TGTGCCAGTAAAGCCGGGTTCTCCTACAATGAGCAGTTCTTC.

This clonotype was recorded at least ten times. A read error may produce the germline difference seen at one junction end. The chain links TRBV20-1 to TRBJ1-1; D unclear. The CDR3 is 13 residues long. Germline assignment: CDR1 DFQATT and CDR2 SNEGSKA (reference sequence). The CDR3 is CNAREDTNTEAFF. In DNA, the CDR3 is TGCAATGCTAGAGAGGATACGAACACTGAAGCTTTCTTT.

About this clonotype itself: The conserved phenylalanine or tryptophan normally closing the CDR3 is absent here, so this likely arose from a read error. This chain uses TRBV5-1 with TRBJ2-7; D possibly matches TRBD1 or TRBD2 (6 bases each). Germline-derived CDR1 and CDR2 are SGHRS and YFSETQ. The CDR3 is 15 residues long. V gave up 4 bases and J gave up 3 bases, with 17 bases separating them. The CDR3 sequence: CASSLPRDTHYEQYI. CDR3 sequence (DNA): TGCGCCAGCAGCCTCCCGCGGGACACCCACTACGAGCAGTACATC.